One sample yielded the 18 T cell receptor beta chains listed below, sequenced in a study of T cells after yellow fever vaccination. TCRdb re-derived calls from the 5' RACE reads in MiXCR, one entry per CDR3 protein. The sample has about 63,000 distinct CDR3 sequences; less than 8.5% are singletons. The starting material was CD8+ T cells sorted from PBMCs, obtained 15 days after the yellow fever booster vaccination. These receptors all stem from a man aged 25 to 45 who received the YFV17D yellow fever vaccine.

This clonotype was seen repeatedly, ten times or more. The chain joins TRBV7-2 to TRBJ1-5, with D hard to call. Trimming took 1 base from V and 10 from J, leaving 20 bases between them. The CDR3 runs to 16 residues. In germline, CDR1 is SGHTA, CDR2 FQGNSA. The CDR3 nucleotides read TGTGCCAGCAGCTTAGTGTTCAACACAAATTCAGAACCCCAGCATTTT. It translates to CASSLVFNTNSEPQHF.

V gene TRBV15 combines with J gene TRBJ2-7; 9 bases are a match to TRBD1. From germline, CDR1 is LNHNV and CDR2 YYDKDF (reference sequence). V was pared by 2 bases and J by 3 bases, with 5 bases of the junction left unmatched. The CDR3 totals 15 residues. The CDR3 region has the DNA TGTGCCACCAGCAGACCGGGACAGGGCATCTACGAGCAGTACTTC. It translates to CATSRPGQGIYEQYF.

In its sample, this clonotype was seen a few times. V is TRBV7-9 and J is TRBJ1-2, with TRBD1 matching 9 bases. V shed 5 bases and J 6 bases; nucleotides not matched to a gene: 4. The V gene's germline CDR1 is SEHNR and CDR2 FQNEAQ (reference sequence). The CDR3 contains 13 residues. As DNA, the CDR3 is TGTGCCAGCAGCACAGGGGGCGCGAATGGCTACACCTTC. It encodes CASSTGGANGYTF.

The chain employs TRBV7-9 and TRBJ2-1; no clear D. The CDR3 covers 12 residues. Germline CDR1 and CDR2: SEHNR and FQNEAQ (reference sequence). The germline V and J ends were trimmed by 3 bases and 8 bases, with 8 bases remaining between them. The CDR3 sequence: CASSLGRYEQFF. Written as DNA, the CDR3 is TGTGCCAGCAGCTTGGGTCGGTATGAGCAGTTCTTC.

The chain combines TRBV7-8 with TRBJ2-7; 7 nucleotides align to TRBD1. Germline loops: CDR1 SGHVS, CDR2 FQNEAQ. This CDR3 has 14 residues. After removal of 2 bases from V and 3 bases from J, the junction contained 4 bases not matched to a gene. DNA of the CDR3: TGTGCCAGCAGCTTACCAGGGGGTGGCTACGAGCAGTACTTC. This translates into CASSLPGGGYEQYF.

In its sample, this clonotype was seen many times. This sequence joins TRBV12-3 or TRBV12-4 and TRBJ1-3; the match to TRBD1 covers 7 bases. The length of the CDR3 is 15 residues. V shed 5 bases, J shed 0 bases, and the junction held 4 bases outside the gene matches. The CDR3 nucleotides read TGTGCCAGCAGTCGGACAGGCCTCTCTGGAAACACCATATATTTT. Its protein product is CASSRTGLSGNTIYF.

This clonotype was recorded at least ten times. The gene calls are TRBV28 and TRBJ2-7; D is unclear. This CDR3 region has 11 residues. V lost 4 bases to trimming and J lost 7 bases, with 8 bases between them. Germline CDR1 reads MDHEN; CDR2 reads SYDVKM. CDR3 in amino acids: CASSSPREQYF. CDR3 bases: TGTGCCAGCAGTTCCCCACGGGAGCAGTACTTC.

The rearrangement uses TRBV4-3 and TRBJ2-3, with D perhaps matching TRBD2 (6 bases). This CDR3 comprises 20 residues. Germline assignment: CDR1 LGHNA and CDR2 YSLEER. The germline V and J ends were trimmed by 2 bases and 0 bases, with 24 bases remaining between them. The CDR3 bases are TGCGCCAGCAGCCAACCCCTGGGCGCGGGAAGGGTTGGGAGCACAGATACGCAGTATTTT. Residues: CASSQPLGAGRVGSTDTQYF.

There are many counts of this clonotype. V and J are TRBV27 and TRBJ2-3, with a possible D match to TRBD2 (6 bases). Per the germline V gene, CDR1 is MNHEY and CDR2 is SMNVEV (reference sequence). The ends were cut back, 0 bases at V and 2 bases at J, with 15 bases in the middle. The CDR3 is 17 residues long. The CDR3: CASSLSEGTPDTDTQYF. CDR3 nucleotide sequence: TGTGCCAGCAGTTTATCGGAGGGGACTCCTGACACAGATACGCAGTATTTT.

This clonotype was recorded at least ten times. The CDR3 nucleotides are TGTGCCAGTAATCCGCAGGGGATGGGAGATACGCAGTATTTT. Its translation is CASNPQGMGDTQYF. V gene TRBV19 combines with J gene TRBJ2-3, with a tentative D call TRBD1 (6 bases). V was pared by 7 bases and J by 5 bases, with 16 bases between. Germline CDR1 LNHDA, CDR2 SQIVND (reference sequence). The CDR3 runs to 14 residues.

Regarding this clonotype: A much bigger clone sits one base away, suggesting this may be a read error. This chain uses TRBV19 with TRBJ2-7; tentatively, D is TRBD2 (6 bases). This CDR3 has 14 amino acids. The germline V gene encodes CDR1 LNHDA and CDR2 SQIVND (reference sequence). CDR3 region: CASAPGVPSYGQYF. DNA for the CDR3: TGTGCCAGTGCACCGGGAGTCCCGTCCTACGGGCAGTACTTC.

This clonotype turned up a few times. The chain has TRBV5-4 and TRBJ2-1; TRBD2 aligns across 9 bases. Per the germline V gene, CDR1 is SGHNT and CDR2 is YYREEE (reference sequence). There are 15 residues in the CDR3. The ends lost 4 bases at V and 6 bases at J; junction bases unmatched: 8. This CDR3 reads CASSPGSGSSNEQFF. Written as DNA, the CDR3 is TGTGCCAGCAGCCCCGGTAGCGGGAGTTCCAATGAGCAGTTCTTC.

In its sample, this clonotype was seen many times. The V and J genes are TRBV4-2 and TRBJ2-3, with 8 bases aligning to TRBD2. Per the germline V gene, CDR1 is LGHNA and CDR2 is YNFKEQ. There are 16 residues in the CDR3. J gave up 3 bases and V 0 bases, and 5 bases lay outside the gene matches. The CDR3 loop is CASSQDSGSATDTQYF. The CDR3 bases are TGTGCCAGCAGCCAAGACAGCGGGAGCGCGACAGATACGCAGTATTTT.

This clonotype was seen at least ten times. CDR3 nucleotide sequence: TGTGCCAGCAGCGTCGCCCCCGCATACACCGGGGAGCTGTTTTTT. Translation gives CASSVAPAYTGELFF. The chain has TRBV9 and TRBJ2-2; no clear D. Trimming pared 2 bases from V and 3 bases from J, leaving 11 bases between. Looked up from germline, CDR1 is SGDLS and CDR2 is YYNGEE. The CDR3 sequence is 15 residues long.

This clonotype has ten or more counts. The chain is built from TRBV4-1 and TRBJ1-2; 8 bases fit TRBD1. Germline-derived CDR1 and CDR2 are MGHRA and YSYEKL. This CDR3 region has 14 residues. Unmatched junction bases numbered 8, after V lost 4 bases and J lost 7 bases. DNA for the CDR3: TGCGCCAGCAGCCTCGACAGGGGAGGGTTTGGCTACACCTTC. It codes for CASSLDRGGFGYTF.

This clonotype was recorded many times. The chain links TRBV6-7 to TRBJ2-1, with 8 bases identical to TRBD1. TRBV6-7 qualifies as an ORF whose function is uncertain. This CDR3 has 17 residues. Losses at the gene ends were 4 bases for V and 2 bases for J; bases not matched to a gene: 10. In DNA form, the CDR3 reads TGTGCCAGCAGTTCCGGACAGGGACTTTTGCCCTACAATGAGCAGTTCTTC. Translated, it gives CASSSGQGLLPYNEQFF.

This clonotype was seen ten or more times. V usage is TRBV5-4 and J usage is TRBJ2-1; D is perhaps TRBD2 (6 bases). Germline CDR1 and CDR2: SGHNT and YYREEE (reference sequence). The ends were cut back, 0 bases at V and 8 bases at J, with 21 bases in the middle. The CDR3 runs 17 residues. The CDR3 DNA follows: TGTGCCAGCAGCTTGGAGGACTGGAGGGATGCTGACTATGAGCAGTTCTTC. It yields the protein CASSLEDWRDADYEQFF.

This clonotype has ten or more counts. The rearrangement uses TRBV7-2 and TRBJ2-3; D uncertain. V lost 4 bases, J lost 1 base, and 12 bases lay in between. Looked up from germline, CDR1 is SGHTA and CDR2 is FQGNSA. The CDR3 extends over 15 amino acids. The CDR3: CASSSEPLGTDTQYF. The CDR3 DNA reads as TGTGCCAGCAGCTCAGAGCCATTAGGCACAGATACGCAGTATTTT. Filled out from reference TRBV7-2 and TRBJ2-3, the complete variable domain reads GAGVSQSPSNKVTEKGKDVELRCDPISGHTALYWYRQSLGQGLEFLIYFQGNSAPDKSGLPSDRFSAERTGGSVSTLTIQRTQQEDSAVYLCASSSEPLGTDTQYFGPGTRLTVL.